This TCR beta chain came from a study of blood T cells in healthy people across ages. Findings and limits, study-wide: There was no known CMV status for donors, so expanded clonotype changes were possibly confounded.

Per germline, CDR1 SGHTA and CDR2 FQGNSA. The CDR3 length is 19 residues. Trimming stripped 5 bases from V and 0 bases from J, with 24 bases between. Healthy Caucasian individuals from Russia aged about 6 to 90 were enrolled as donors. Sample-barcoded 5' priming and a J-beta primer mix drove a second PCR of about 7 to 11 cycles. TCRdb fed the 5' RACE reads into MiXCR, producing one record per CDR3 protein. This table holds 2 million or so distinct CDR3 sequences, 40% to 55% found once. About this clonotype: What it recognizes is unknown.

The chain couples TRBV7-2 to TRBJ2-3; possible D gene TRBD2, 6 bases. The receptor's source is a woman between 40 and 50 years old in good health. Material: blood. Here the CDR3 DNA reads TGTGCCAGCAGCGTCTTAGTCGGGGGAGCGGGCACCAGCACAGATACGCAGTATTTT. Encoded protein: CASSVLVGGAGTSTDTQYF.